The 2 T cell receptor beta chains in this list originate from one sample, sequenced in a study of shared clonotypes between healthy human individuals (dated by TCRdb to 2019 to 2021). To prepare the library, the immunoSEQ multiplex PCR assay was applied. Imported from immuneACCESS, the table was reduced by TCRdb to in-frame sequences with V and J called. These copies leave out some clones; in studies compared against another copy, an unresolved V gene accounts for under half, and the cause of the remainder is not known. In all, the sample holds around 500,000 clones, and around 73% of those were seen once. The top ten clonotypes cover more than 10% of the sample. Sequenced input: PBMCs. The receptor source for this set is a woman between 40 and 50 years old in good health. Some clones in this sample may be carry-over from other donors' samples.

There are a few counts of this clone. The rearrangement links TRBV4-3 to TRBJ2-1; 11 positions match TRBD2. The V gene's germline CDR1 is LGHNA and CDR2 YSLEER. The CDR3 is made up of 18 amino acids. V shed 0 bases, J shed 7 bases, and the junction held 11 bases outside the gene matches. CDR3 DNA: TGCGCCAGCAGCCAAGACCCTAGCGGGAGGAAGTATGGGAATGAGCAGTTCTTC. Translated, it gives CASSQDPSGRKYGNEQFF.

This clone was observed once. The rearrangement links TRBV19 to TRBJ2-7, with D possibly TRBD1 on 6 matching bases. The CDR3 consists of 15 residues. V dropped 5 bases and J dropped 1 base, with 15 bases sitting between them. Germline V lookup: CDR1 LNHDA, CDR2 SQIVND (reference sequence). CDR3 coding DNA: TGTGCCAGTAGTCCGACCGGGACATCATCCTACGAGCAGTACTTC. Its translation is CASSPTGTSSYEQYF.